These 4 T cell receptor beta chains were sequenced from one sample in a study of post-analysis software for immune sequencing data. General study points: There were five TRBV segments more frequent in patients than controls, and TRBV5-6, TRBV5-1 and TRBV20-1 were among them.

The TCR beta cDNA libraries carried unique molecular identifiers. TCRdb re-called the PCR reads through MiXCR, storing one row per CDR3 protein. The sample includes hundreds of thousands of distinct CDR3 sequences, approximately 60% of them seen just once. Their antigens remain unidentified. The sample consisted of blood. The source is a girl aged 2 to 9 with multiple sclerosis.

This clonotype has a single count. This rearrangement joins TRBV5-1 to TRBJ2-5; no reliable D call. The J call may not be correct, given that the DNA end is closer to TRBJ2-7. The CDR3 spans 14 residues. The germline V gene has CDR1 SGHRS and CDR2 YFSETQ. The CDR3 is CASSYGVYTYEQYF. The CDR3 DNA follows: TGCGCCAGCAGCTATGGAGTCTATACCTACGAGCAGTACTTC.

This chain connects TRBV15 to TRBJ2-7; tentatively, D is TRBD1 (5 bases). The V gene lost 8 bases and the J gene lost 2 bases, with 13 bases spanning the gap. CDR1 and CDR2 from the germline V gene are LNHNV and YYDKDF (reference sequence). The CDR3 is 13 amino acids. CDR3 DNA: TGTGCCACCGCAAAAAGACAGACCTACGAGCAGTACTTC. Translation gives CATAKRQTYEQYF. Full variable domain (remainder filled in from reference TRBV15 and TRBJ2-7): DAMVIQNPRYQVTQFGKPVTLSCSQTLNHNVMYWYQQKSSQAPKLLFHYYDKDFNNEADTPDNFQSRRPNTSFCFLDIRSPGLGDTAMYLCATAKRQTYEQYFGPGTRLTVT.

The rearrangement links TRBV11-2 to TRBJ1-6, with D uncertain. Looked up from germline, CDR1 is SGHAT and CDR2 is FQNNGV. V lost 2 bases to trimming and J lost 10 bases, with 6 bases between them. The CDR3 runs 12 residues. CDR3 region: CASSLLESPLHF. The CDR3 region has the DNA TGTGCCAGCAGCTTACTAGAGTCACCCCTCCACTTT.

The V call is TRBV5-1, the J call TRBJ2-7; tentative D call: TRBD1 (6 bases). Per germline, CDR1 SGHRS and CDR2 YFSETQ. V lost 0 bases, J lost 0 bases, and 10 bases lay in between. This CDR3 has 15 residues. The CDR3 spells CASSLGTVSSYEQYF. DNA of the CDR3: TGCGCCAGCAGCTTGGGGACAGTGAGCTCCTACGAGCAGTACTTC.